Below, 30 T cell receptor beta chains from the same sample are listed, as sequenced in a study of T cells in localized non-small cell lung cancer (dated by TCRdb to the early 2020s). Receptor libraries were prepared by the immunoSEQ multiplex PCR assay. TCRdb took this table from immuneACCESS and kept in-frame rearrangements with V and J called. Such tables lack part of the clones; where checked against another copy, unresolved V genes explain under half of the gap, and the rest is unexplained. In this sample the table shows about 20,000 clones, approximately 87% of which occur a single time. The top ten clones comprise 9.5% to 15% of the sample. The starting material was PBMCs, obtained before any cancer treatment. Source of these receptors: a man aged 35-75 years with stage II squamous cell lung carcinoma.

V usage is TRBV14 and J usage is TRBJ1-1; D not certain. CDR1 is SGHDN, CDR2 FVKESK, per germline. The V and J ends lost 3 bases and 5 bases respectively, with 10 bases between them. This CDR3 region has 13 residues. The CDR3 protein is CASSQVLGTEAFF. CDR3 bases: TGTGCCAGCAGCCAGGTTCTGGGGACTGAAGCTTTCTTT.

The J gene is TRBJ2-5, the V gene TRBV11-2, with D maybe TRBD2 (5 bases). There are 17 residues in the CDR3. Germline lookup yields CDR1 SGHAT and CDR2 FQNNGV. Trimming pared 1 base from V and 7 bases from J, leaving 22 bases between. In nucleotides, the CDR3 is TGTGCCAGCAGCTTAGCACCGGGGAATTTACCCATCGGGACCCAGTACTTC. Its translation: CASSLAPGNLPIGTQYF.

The V call is TRBV9, the J call TRBJ1-3, with a tentative D call TRBD1 (6 bases). The CDR3 loop spans 15 amino acids. CDR1 SGDLS and CDR2 YYNGEE come from the germline V gene. V was trimmed by 4 bases and J by 2 bases, leaving 13 bases between them. CDR3 amino acids: CASSTPTGAGNTIYF. The CDR3 bases are TGTGCCAGCAGCACCCCGACAGGAGCTGGAAACACCATATATTTT.

This clone was counted between two and nine times. The chain couples TRBV20-1 to TRBJ2-1; D remains ambiguous. Germline lookup yields CDR1 DFQATT and CDR2 SNEGSKA (reference sequence). V was shortened by 6 bases and J by 6 bases, with 0 bases between the two germline ends. The CDR3 consists of 8 residues. In DNA form, the CDR3 reads TGCAGTGCCAATGAGCAGTTCTTC. Translation gives CSANEQFF.

The chain combines TRBV4-2 with TRBJ2-1, with TRBD2 matching over 9 bases. CDR1 and CDR2 from the germline V gene are LGHNA and YNFKEQ. This CDR3 has 16 amino acids. Trimming cost V 1 base and J 9 bases; bases outside gene matches: 10. CDR3 nucleotides: TGTGCCAGCAGCCAAGTTAAGCGGGGGGTAGGCAGTGAGCAGTTCTTC. The encoded protein is CASSQVKRGVGSEQFF.

This chain joins TRBV5-5 and TRBJ1-1; D not certain. The CDR3 covers 15 residues. CDR1 is SGHKS and CDR2 is YYEKEE in the germline V gene (reference sequence). V lost 4 bases, J lost 1 base, and 14 bases lay in between. This chain's CDR3 is CASSLTTNSNTEAFF. For the CDR3, the DNA is TGTGCCAGCAGCCTGACGACAAACTCGAACACTGAAGCTTTCTTT. The variable domain in full, completed from reference TRBV5-5 and TRBJ1-1, reads DAGVTQSPTHLIKTRGQQVTLRCSPISGHKSVSWYQQVLGQGPQFIFQYYEKEERGRGNFPDRFSARQFPNYSSELNVNALLLGDSALYLCASSLTTNSNTEAFFGQGTRLTVV.

The chain uses TRBV4-1 and TRBJ1-2, with TRBD1 matching over 8 bases. Germline trimming cut 0 bases from V and 4 bases from J; bases unmatched to any gene: 7. The germline V gene has CDR1 MGHRA and CDR2 YSYEKL. This CDR3 is 16 amino acids long. The CDR3 DNA reads TGCGCCAGCAGCCAAGATCCGACAGGGGCCGCCTATGGCTACACCTTC. As protein: CASSQDPTGAAYGYTF.

This chain links TRBV30 with TRBJ2-5; D is unclear. The germline V gene has CDR1 GTSNPN and CDR2 SVGIG (reference sequence). CDR3 length equals 13 residues. With 2 bases removed from V and 4 bases from J, the gap between germline ends came to 11 bases. The CDR3 here is CAWSSRPGETQYF. The CDR3, as DNA: TGTGCCTGGAGTTCGAGACCGGGAGAGACCCAGTACTTC. Together with reference TRBV30 and TRBJ2-5, the CDR3 gives the full variable domain: SQTIHQWPATLVQPVGSPLSLECTVEGTSNPNLYWYRQAAGRGLQLLFYSVGIGQISSEVPQNLSASRPQDRQFILSSKKLLLSDSGFYLCAWSSRPGETQYFGPGTRLLVL.

The gene calls are TRBV4-3 and TRBJ2-3; 8 nucleotides align to TRBD2. CDR3 length equals 19 residues. Per the germline V gene, CDR1 is LGHNA and CDR2 is YSLEER. With 3 bases clipped from V and 4 bases from J, the junction kept 18 bases outside the gene matches. The CDR3 DNA reads as TGCGCCAGCAGCCAGTCGTCAGCCTCACCGGGAGGGCCATCAGATACGCAGTATTTT. Encoded protein: CASSQSSASPGGPSDTQYF.

The genes are TRBV10-2 and TRBJ1-2; D is possibly TRBD1 (6 bases). Germline V gives CDR1 WSHSY, CDR2 SAAADI. The CDR3 length is 13 residues. The V gene lost 5 bases and the J gene lost 6 bases, with 13 bases spanning the gap. The CDR3 bases are TGCGCCAGCAGTTTAAGGGCAGGGGATGGCTACACCTTC. Amino acids: CASSLRAGDGYTF.

This clone was detected a few times. The chain has TRBV6-5 and TRBJ1-2; tentatively, D is TRBD1 (6 bases). Germline V CDR1 and CDR2: MNHEY, SVGAGI. The CDR3 loop spans 12 amino acids. Deletions cut 6 bases from V and 7 bases from J, with 12 bases between. This chain's CDR3 is CASRGGQLGYTF. DNA for the CDR3: TGTGCCAGCAGGGGAGGACAGCTTGGCTACACCTTC.

This chain uses TRBV7-9 with TRBJ2-1; TRBD1 agrees at 9 bases. CDR3 length: 16 amino acids. Trimming cost V 7 bases and J 6 bases; bases outside gene matches: 13. CDR1 is SEHNR, CDR2 FQNEAQ, per germline (reference sequence). The CDR3 bases are TGTGCCAGCATCCCCCCCTGGACAGGGGATCTCAATGAGCAGTTCTTC. Encoded protein: CASIPPWTGDLNEQFF.

CDR3 DNA sequence: TGTGCCAGCAGCCAGGACGTGGGTGAGCAGTACTTC. Its protein product is CASSQDVGEQYF. This chain connects TRBV4-2 to TRBJ2-7; D is ambiguous. Per the germline V gene, CDR1 is LGHNA and CDR2 is YNFKEQ. This CDR3 is 12 amino acids long. Between the trimmed V and J ends, which lost 3 bases and 7 bases, there was a span of 10 bases.

The CDR3 loop reads CASSTHDTNQPQHF. The CDR3, as DNA: TGTGCCAGCAGCACCCACGACACGAATCAGCCCCAGCATTTT. This chain connects TRBV9 to TRBJ1-5, with no clear D. Trimming pared 4 bases from V and 4 bases from J, leaving 12 bases between. The CDR3 length is 14 residues. Per germline, CDR1 SGDLS and CDR2 YYNGEE.

The chain employs TRBV5-4 and TRBJ1-2; TRBD1 is a possible D gene (5 bases). This CDR3 has 13 amino acids. The V end lost 2 bases, the J end lost 8 bases, and 13 bases lay between the germline ends. Germline loops: CDR1 SGHNT, CDR2 YYREEE (reference sequence). The CDR3, as DNA: TGTGCCAGCAGCTTTGACGGCCGGGGGGGCTACACCTTC. Encoded protein: CASSFDGRGGYTF.

The chain uses TRBV7-9 and TRBJ2-3; 13 positions match TRBD2. The trim removed 5 bases at V and 0 bases at J, leaving 5 bases unmatched. Germline V gives CDR1 SEHNR, CDR2 FQNEAQ (reference sequence). The CDR3 totals 17 residues. The CDR3 DNA is TGTGCCAGCAGCCCTGGGACTAGCGGGGCTAGCACAGATACGCAGTATTTT. It specifies CASSPGTSGASTDTQYF.

J is TRBJ1-2 and V is TRBV12-5; D is unclear. The CDR3 is 15 residues long. Trimming took off 0 bases at V and 3 bases at J, with 11 bases between the two ends. CDR1 and CDR2 from the germline V gene are LGHNT and FRNRAP. For the CDR3, the DNA is TGTGCTAGTGGTTTGGTAATCGGATGGGACTATGGCTACACCTTC. Translating it yields CASGLVIGWDYGYTF. Full variable domain (rest looked up from reference TRBV12-5 and TRBJ1-2): DARVTQTPRHKVTEMGQEVTMRCQPILGHNTVFWYRQTMMQGLELLAYFRNRAPLDDSGMPKDRFSAEMPDATLATLKIQPSEPRDSAVYFCASGLVIGWDYGYTFGSGTRLTVV.

The V gene is TRBV9, the J gene TRBJ1-2; D not resolved. CDR1 and CDR2 from the germline V gene are SGDLS and YYNGEE. The CDR3 loop spans 13 amino acids. The ends were cut back, 2 bases at V and 6 bases at J, with 11 bases in the middle. This chain's CDR3 is CASSVSVNNGYTF. The CDR3 region has the DNA TGTGCCAGCAGCGTGTCCGTTAATAATGGCTACACCTTC.

As DNA, the CDR3 is TGTGCCAGCTCACCAGGGCTGAACACTGAAGCTTTCTTT. It specifies CASSPGLNTEAFF. This sequence joins TRBV18 and TRBJ1-1; D call uncertain. Between the trimmed V and J ends, which lost 2 bases and 0 bases, there was a span of 4 bases. CDR1 and CDR2 from the germline V gene are KGHSH and LQKENI. The CDR3 length is 13 residues.

This clone came up once. This rearrangement joins TRBV19 to TRBJ2-3; D remains ambiguous. This CDR3 has 18 amino acids. Per germline, CDR1 LNHDA and CDR2 SQIVND (reference sequence). V dropped 1 base and J dropped 1 base, with 18 bases sitting between them. The CDR3 DNA sequence: TGTGCCAGTAGTATAGGTTCAGTTTGGCGGTACCGCACAGATACGCAGTATTTT. Encoded protein: CASSIGSVWRYRTDTQYF.

The chain combines TRBV5-6 with TRBJ2-3; TRBD2 matches at 16 bases. CDR1 is SGHDT and CDR2 is YYEEEE in the germline V gene. V lost 4 bases and J lost 5; bases outside the gene matches: 7. The CDR3 is 17 amino acids. DNA for the CDR3: TGTGCCAGCAGCCCGGGGACTAGCGGGAGGGCCGAAGATACGCAGTATTTT. It specifies CASSPGTSGRAEDTQYF.

This clone has only one observation. This chain joins TRBV11-2 and TRBJ2-1; 10 nucleotides match TRBD1. CDR1 SGHAT and CDR2 FQNNGV come from the germline V gene. After removal of 4 bases from V and 7 bases from J, the junction contained 7 bases not matched to a gene. The CDR3 totals 15 residues. CDR3 sequence reads: CASSSLRTGGNEQFF. The DNA of the CDR3 is TGTGCCAGCAGCTCCCTGAGGACAGGGGGGAATGAGCAGTTCTTC.

The V call is TRBV6-1, the J call TRBJ1-4; a weak D match, TRBD1 (5 bases). The CDR3 covers 14 residues. Deletions cut 4 bases from V and 8 bases from J, with 14 bases between. Germline lookup yields CDR1 MNHNS and CDR2 SASEGT. The CDR3 sequence is CASSVPGGPEKLFF. DNA for the CDR3: TGTGCCAGCAGTGTACCGGGGGGACCAGAAAAACTGTTTTTT.

Concerning this clone itself: This sample also contains other DNA sequences that code for the same CDR3. The V gene is TRBV4-1, the J gene TRBJ1-6, with no clear D. CDR3 size: 13 residues. Trimming took off 1 base at V and 11 bases at J, with 9 bases between the two ends. Germline CDR1 is MGHRA and CDR2 is YSYEKL. This chain's CDR3 is CASSQVDGPPLHF. The CDR3, as DNA: TGCGCCAGCAGCCAAGTAGACGGGCCACCCCTCCACTTT.

The chain recombines TRBV19 with TRBJ1-3; D gene ambiguous. This CDR3 contains 16 residues. The V end was cut by 4 bases, the J end by 2 bases, with 15 bases between. CDR1 and CDR2 from the germline V gene are LNHDA and SQIVND (reference sequence). The CDR3 loop is CASSNPSSPAGNTIYF. The CDR3 nucleotides read TGTGCCAGTAGTAACCCCTCGTCCCCGGCTGGAAACACCATATATTTT.

The gene calls are TRBV27 and TRBJ1-4, with 9 bases lining up with TRBD1. J was trimmed by 8 bases and V by 6 bases; bases with no gene match: 7. CDR1 and CDR2 (germline): MNHEY, SMNVEV (reference sequence). CDR3 length equals 14 residues. The DNA for the CDR3 is TGTGCCAGCAGCCGGGGACAGGGAGGGGAAAAACTGTTTTTT. It is translated as CASSRGQGGEKLFF.

The CDR3 loop is CASSFGVSGDGEQFF. CDR3 sequence (DNA): TGTGCCAGCAGCTTCGGTGTATCAGGGGATGGTGAGCAGTTCTTC. The chain combines TRBV5-6 with TRBJ2-1; D is perhaps TRBD1 (6 bases). V lost 2 bases and J lost 9, with 18 bases in between. Germline V CDR1 and CDR2: SGHDT, YYEEEE. The CDR3 is 15 amino acids.

This clone was seen more than once but under ten times. The CDR3 is CAWSQSSTEAFF. The CDR3 DNA reads as TGTGCCTGGAGTCAATCCAGCACTGAAGCTTTCTTT. The chain employs TRBV30 and TRBJ1-1; no firm D call. The germline V gene encodes CDR1 GTSNPN and CDR2 SVGIG (reference sequence). The V gene lost 2 bases and the J gene lost 4 bases, with 8 bases spanning the gap. The CDR3 covers 12 residues.

This clone has only one observation. The V and J genes are TRBV5-4 and TRBJ1-3; D is uncertain. Germline-derived CDR1 and CDR2 are SGHNT and YYREEE (reference sequence). Trimming left V 1 base short and J 4 bases short, with 9 bases between. The CDR3 has 14 residues. The CDR3 DNA is TGTGCCAGCAGCTTGTCCGGCTCCGGAAACACCATATATTTT. Translating it yields CASSLSGSGNTIYF.

The chain combines TRBV7-9 with TRBJ2-1, with 10 bases that match TRBD1. Trimming at V came to 5 bases and at J to 7 bases, leaving 11 bases not matched to a gene. This CDR3 spans 16 amino acids. Per the germline V gene, CDR1 is SEHNR and CDR2 is FQNEAQ (reference sequence). The CDR3 nucleotides are TGTGCCAGCAGCCACCGGGACAGGGGCAGGAGGAATGAGCAGTTCTTC. This gives the protein CASSHRDRGRRNEQFF.